In this sample, the clone carrying this T cell receptor beta chain turned up a few times. Antigen: not known. The entry originates in a study of response to subunit inactivated influenza vaccine. Trimming took off 7 bases at V and 5 bases at J, with 14 bases between the two ends. Germline V lookup: CDR1 SGHVS, CDR2 FQNEAQ. The CDR3 extends over 14 amino acids. TCRdb fed the RT-PCR reads into MiXCR, producing one record per CDR3 protein. The data show 450,000 to 600,000 distinct CDR3 sequences, approximately 15% seen once. Study results and limitations: The authors offered the suggestion that each seasonal influenza vaccination recruits few new T cells.

The specimen comprised CD4+ T cells sorted from PBMCs, sampled roughly 24 months after vaccination. This chain links TRBV7-8 with TRBJ2-2; D gene unclear. The source is a man between 50 and 69 years old who received an inactivated influenza vaccine. Here the CDR3 DNA reads TGTGCCAGCACCGAAGTGATGGATACCGGGGAGCTGTTTTTT. It encodes CASTEVMDTGELFF.